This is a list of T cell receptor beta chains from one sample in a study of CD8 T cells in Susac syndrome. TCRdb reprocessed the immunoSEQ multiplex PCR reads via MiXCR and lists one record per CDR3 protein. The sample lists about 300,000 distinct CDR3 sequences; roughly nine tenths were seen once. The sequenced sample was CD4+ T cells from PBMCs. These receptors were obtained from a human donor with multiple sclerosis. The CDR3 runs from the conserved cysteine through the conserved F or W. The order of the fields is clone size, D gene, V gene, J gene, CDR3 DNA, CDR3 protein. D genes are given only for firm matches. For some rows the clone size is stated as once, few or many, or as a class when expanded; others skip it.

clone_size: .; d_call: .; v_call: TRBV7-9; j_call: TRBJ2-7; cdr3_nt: TGTGCCAGCAGCTTCTTCGGAGCGCTCGAGCAGTACTTC; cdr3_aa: CASSFFGALEQYF
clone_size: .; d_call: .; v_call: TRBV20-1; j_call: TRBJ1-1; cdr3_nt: TGCAGTGCTAGAGATTGGGGGGAAGCTTTCTTT; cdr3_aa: CSARDWGEAFF
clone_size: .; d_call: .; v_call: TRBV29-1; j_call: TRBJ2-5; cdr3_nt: TGCAGCCTAACGCGGGGTCTGGAGACCCAGTACTTC; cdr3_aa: CSLTRGLETQYF
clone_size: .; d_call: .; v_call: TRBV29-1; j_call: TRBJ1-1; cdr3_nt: TGCAGCGTTGAAGGTAGAAGGGGCCCCAACACTGAAGCTTTCTTT; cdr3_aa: CSVEGRRGPNTEAFF
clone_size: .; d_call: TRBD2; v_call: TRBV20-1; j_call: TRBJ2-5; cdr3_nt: TGCAGTGCTAGAGATCTAACTAGCGGGGGGGCGACCCAGTACTTC; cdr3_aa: CSARDLTSGGATQYF
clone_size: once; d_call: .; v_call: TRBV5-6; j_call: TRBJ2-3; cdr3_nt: TGTGCCAGCAGCCTTGGGACCGTACTTGCCCCCACAGATACGCAGTATTTT; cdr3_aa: CASSLGTVLAPTDTQYF
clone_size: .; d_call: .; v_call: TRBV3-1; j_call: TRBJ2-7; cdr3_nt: TGTGCCAGCAGCGACCCCGGTTCGACCTTCGAGCAGTACTTC; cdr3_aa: CASSDPGSTFEQYF
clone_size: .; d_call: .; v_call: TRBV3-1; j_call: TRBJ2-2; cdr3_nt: TGTGCCAGCAGCCAAGCCTCGACAGCGGGGGAGCTGTTTTTT; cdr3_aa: CASSQASTAGELFF
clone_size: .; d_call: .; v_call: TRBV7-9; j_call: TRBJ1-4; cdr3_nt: TGTGCCAGCAGCTTAGTGACCCTGGCCGACGAAAAACTGTTTTTT; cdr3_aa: CASSLVTLADEKLFF
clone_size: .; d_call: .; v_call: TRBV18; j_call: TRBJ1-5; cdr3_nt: TGTGCCAGCTCACCTAGTACGCCAGATAATCAGCCCCAGCATTTT; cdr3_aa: CASSPSTPDNQPQHF
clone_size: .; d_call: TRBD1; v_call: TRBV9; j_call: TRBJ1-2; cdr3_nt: TGTGCCAGCAGCGCCCAGGGGGTCAGCTATGGCTACACCTTC; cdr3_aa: CASSAQGVSYGYTF
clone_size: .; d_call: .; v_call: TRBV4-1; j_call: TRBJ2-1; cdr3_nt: TGCGCCAGCAGCCAACTTCGGCTGAGTATTAGGCAGTTCTTC; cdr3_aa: CASSQLRLSIRQFF
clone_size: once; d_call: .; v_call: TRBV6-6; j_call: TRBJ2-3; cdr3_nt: TGTGCCAGCAGTTACTCGAGGAGGGAGGATACGCAGTATTTT; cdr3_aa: CASSYSRREDTQYF
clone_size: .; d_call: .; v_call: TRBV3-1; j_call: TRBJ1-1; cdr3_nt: TGTGCCAGCTCGAGGGCGGTAGGGACTGAAGCTTTCTTT; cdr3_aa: CASSRAVGTEAFF
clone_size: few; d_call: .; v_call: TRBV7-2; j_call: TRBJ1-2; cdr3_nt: TGTGCCAGCAGCTTACCCGGAGGAAACTATGGCTACACCTTC; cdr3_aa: CASSLPGGNYGYTF
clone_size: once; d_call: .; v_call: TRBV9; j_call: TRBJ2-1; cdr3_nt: TGTGCCAGCAGTGAGGGGGTCAGCTTATCCTACAATGAGCAGTTCTTC; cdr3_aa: CASSEGVSLSYNEQFF
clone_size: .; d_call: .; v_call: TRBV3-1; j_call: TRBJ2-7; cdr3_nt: TGTGCCAGCAGCCAAGATCTTTTCGCGGGCTCCTACGAGCAGTACTTC; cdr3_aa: CASSQDLFAGSYEQYF